What follows are 18 T cell receptor beta chains derived from one specimen sequenced in a study of T cell responses to AZD1222 COVID-19 vaccine. The method was immunoSEQ multiplex PCR; TCRdb's version includes in-frame clones alone and lacks a portion of them. The sample holds about 140,000 clones, more than 80% seen once. The input for sequencing was peripheral blood, taken on day 0 of MenACWY control vaccination. These receptors were obtained from an adult in good health.

V is TRBV5-4 and J is TRBJ1-6; D gene uncertain. CDR1 and CDR2 (germline): SGHNT, YYREEE (reference sequence). This CDR3 has 15 residues. V was shortened by 5 bases and J by 9 bases, with 18 bases between the two germline ends. CDR3 DNA: TGTGCCAGCAGTAAATATGACCGAAGTGGTTCACCCCTCCACTTT. Translated, it gives CASSKYDRSGSPLHF.

A single count supports this clone. The chain joins TRBV28 to TRBJ1-6; D remains ambiguous. The CDR3 consists of 14 residues. Looked up from germline, CDR1 is MDHEN and CDR2 is SYDVKM. The V gene lost 5 bases and the J gene lost 7 bases, with 12 bases spanning the gap. CDR3 residues: CASSNVAGNSPLHF. CDR3 coding DNA: TGTGCCAGCAGTAATGTGGCAGGCAATTCACCCCTCCACTTT.

J is TRBJ1-2 and V is TRBV14; no clear D. The CDR3 runs to 13 residues. Trimming stripped 7 bases from V and 7 bases from J, with 16 bases between. Germline V gives CDR1 SGHDN, CDR2 FVKESK. CDR3 in DNA: TGTGCCAGCACCGCCAAACTTTATAGTGGCTACACCTTC. This sequence encodes CASTAKLYSGYTF. Filled out from reference TRBV14 and TRBJ1-2, the complete variable domain reads EAGVTQFPSHSVIEKGQTVTLRCDPISGHDNLYWYRRVMGKEIKFLLHFVKESKQDESGMPNNRFLAERTGGTYSTLKVQPAELEDSGVYFCASTAKLYSGYTFGSGTRLTVV.

The rearrangement uses TRBV28 and TRBJ2-1; D remains unclear. Trimming shortened V by 4 bases and J by 4 bases, and 11 bases separated the two germline ends. The CDR3 totals 14 residues. Looked up from germline, CDR1 is MDHEN and CDR2 is SYDVKM. CDR3 region: CASSSFIGYNEQFF. In DNA, the CDR3 is TGTGCCAGCAGTTCTTTCATCGGGTACAATGAGCAGTTCTTC.

The chain couples TRBV7-2 to TRBJ1-4, with TRBD1 matching over 7 bases. The germline CDR1 and CDR2 sequences are SGHTA and FQGNSA. Trimming at V came to 4 bases and at J to 10 bases, leaving 9 bases not matched to a gene. The CDR3 extends over 14 amino acids. CDR3 bases: TGTGCCAGCAGCTGGAACAGGGGAGGAGGAAAACTGTTTTTT. It translates to CASSWNRGGGKLFF.

This rearrangement joins TRBV24-1 to TRBJ1-2, with D maybe TRBD1 (5 bases). The CDR3 is 11 amino acids. V was pared by 3 bases and J by 9 bases, with 7 bases between. The germline V gene encodes CDR1 KGHDR and CDR2 SFDVKD. Here the CDR3 reads CATSDRGSYTF. The CDR3 coding sequence is TGTGCCACCAGTGATAGGGGAAGCTACACCTTC.

The rearrangement uses TRBV7-9 and TRBJ1-2; D remains ambiguous. The V gene lost 5 bases and the J gene lost 2 bases, with 15 bases spanning the gap. The CDR3 loop spans 15 amino acids. From germline, CDR1 is SEHNR and CDR2 FQNEAQ (reference sequence). The CDR3 DNA sequence: TGTGCCAGCAGCCCGGTTGGGTCGGGAAACTATGGCTACACCTTC. Translating gives CASSPVGSGNYGYTF.

The chain carries TRBV10-1 and TRBJ2-1; 9 bases line up with TRBD1. CDR1 and CDR2 from the germline V gene are WNHNN and SYGVQD (reference sequence). J lost 5 bases, V lost 2 bases, and 7 bases had no gene match. This CDR3 contains 16 residues. The CDR3 reads CASSEPGTGKNNEQFF. Here the CDR3 DNA reads TGCGCCAGCAGTGAGCCCGGGACAGGGAAGAACAATGAGCAGTTCTTC.

The chain employs TRBV2 and TRBJ2-1; perhaps TRBD1 as D (5 bases). The CDR3 loop spans 13 amino acids. Germline V lookup: CDR1 SNHLY, CDR2 FYNNEI. With 6 bases removed from V and 4 bases from J, the gap between germline ends came to 10 bases. The CDR3 sequence is CASRRRQYNEQFF. CDR3 coding DNA: TGTGCCAGCAGGAGGAGACAGTACAATGAGCAGTTCTTC.

J is TRBJ2-5 and V is TRBV5-6; 8 bases map to TRBD2. V was clipped by 2 bases and J by 1 base; unmatched bases: 4. Germline CDR1 and CDR2: SGHDT and YYEEEE. The CDR3 has 15 residues. DNA of the CDR3: TGTGCCAGCAGCTTAAGGCGGGGGGTCCAAGAGACCCAGTACTTC. Protein sequence: CASSLRRGVQETQYF. Supplemented by reference TRBV5-6 and TRBJ2-5, the full variable domain reads DAGVTQSPTHLIKTRGQQVTLRCSPKSGHDTVSWYQQALGQGPQFIFQYYEEEERQRGNFPDRFSGHQFPNYSSELNVNALLLGDSALYLCASSLRRGVQETQYFGPGTRLLVL.

The V and J genes are TRBV19 and TRBJ2-3, with a possible D match to TRBD1 (6 bases). The CDR3 spans 15 residues. Germline lookup yields CDR1 LNHDA and CDR2 SQIVND (reference sequence). Trimming took off 1 base at V and 0 bases at J, with 8 bases between the two ends. The CDR3 DNA reads as TGTGCCAGTAGTATAGGAACAGGGAGCACAGATACGCAGTATTTT. Translated: CASSIGTGSTDTQYF.

The chain recombines TRBV7-6 with TRBJ1-4, with D perhaps TRBD1 (6 bases). The germline CDR1 and CDR2 sequences are SGHVS and FNYEAQ. Trimming removed 1 base from V and 8 bases from J, with 20 bases in between. The CDR3 runs to 17 residues. CDR3 bases: TGTGCCAGCAGCTTAGAATTTGGGGGCAGGGGAGACGAAAAACTGTTTTTT. It is translated as CASSLEFGGRGDEKLFF.

The chain carries TRBV6-4 and TRBJ1-5; tentatively, D is TRBD1 (6 bases). V was pared by 3 bases and J by 3 bases, with 12 bases between. Per the germline V gene, CDR1 is MRHNA and CDR2 is SNTAGT. The CDR3 length is 15 residues. CDR3 region: CASSEWAGDNQPQHF. CDR3 DNA: TGTGCCAGCAGTGAATGGGCAGGGGACAATCAGCCCCAGCATTTT.

The V call is TRBV27, the J call TRBJ2-1, with 7 positions matching TRBD2. Germline assignment: CDR1 MNHEY and CDR2 SMNVEV (reference sequence). J gave up 6 bases and V 3 bases, and 2 bases lay outside the gene matches. The length of the CDR3 is 13 residues. The chain's CDR3 is CASSFWGGNEQFF. CDR3 nucleotide sequence: TGTGCCAGCAGTTTTTGGGGGGGCAATGAGCAGTTCTTC.

V and J are TRBV5-1 and TRBJ2-5; perhaps TRBD1 as D (6 bases). The V end was cut by 0 bases, the J end by 5 bases, with 14 bases between. The germline CDR1 and CDR2 sequences are SGHRS and YFSETQ. The length of the CDR3 is 15 residues. Here the CDR3 reads CASSLEAGVGETQYF. In nucleotides, the CDR3 is TGCGCCAGCAGCTTGGAGGCAGGGGTGGGGGAGACCCAGTACTTC.

CDR3 sequence (DNA): TGTGCCAGCAGCTTAGCAGACAGGGGGCCGAACGAGCAGTACTTC. Translation: CASSLADRGPNEQYF. The genes are TRBV11-2 and TRBJ2-7; 10 bases match TRBD1. There are 15 residues in the CDR3. The germline V gene has CDR1 SGHAT and CDR2 FQNNGV. The ends lost 1 base at V and 5 bases at J; junction bases unmatched: 5.

The rearrangement joins TRBV6-5 to TRBJ1-2; D is possibly TRBD1 (6 bases). The germline V gene encodes CDR1 MNHEY and CDR2 SVGAGI. The CDR3 is made up of 12 amino acids. The ends were cut back, 7 bases at V and 8 bases at J, with 14 bases in the middle. The CDR3: CASTPGTRGYTF. DNA of the CDR3: TGTGCCAGCACGCCTGGGACAAGAGGCTACACCTTC.

J is TRBJ2-5 and V is TRBV3-1 (or the pseudogene TRBV3-2), with 10 bases that match TRBD2. This CDR3 has 19 residues. Trimming removed 2 bases from V and 1 base from J; junction bases left unmatched: 13. Germline V gene data show CDR1 as LGHDT and CDR2 as YNNKEL (reference sequence). Here the CDR3 reads CASSQPRGVGLAVQETQYF. The DNA for the CDR3 is TGTGCCAGCAGCCAACCCCGGGGGGTAGGACTAGCGGTCCAAGAGACCCAGTACTTC.